One and the same sample provided the 27 T cell receptor beta chains below, sequenced in a study of control samples from healthy donors and cancer patients. Libraries were prepared by immunoSEQ multiplex PCR; TCRdb keeps only in-frame clonotypes and omits some of them. The data contain about 58,000 clones, 80% to 90% of them singletons. The sample comprised PBMCs. These receptors all come from a woman in her fifties or sixties with lung cancer.

This clone has just a few counts. The chain has TRBV12-5 and TRBJ2-7; possible D gene TRBD2, 6 bases. The CDR3 extends over 15 amino acids. CDR1 and CDR2 from the germline V gene are LGHNT and FRNRAP. Trimming cost V 6 bases and J 3 bases, with 18 bases left between them. The CDR3 loop is CASGAWGTGIYEQYF. The CDR3 region has the DNA TGTGCTAGTGGCGCGTGGGGGACTGGGATCTACGAGCAGTACTTC.

This sequence joins TRBV7-2 and TRBJ2-3; 8 bases agree with TRBD2. The germline gives CDR1 SGHTA, CDR2 FQGNSA. The CDR3 spans 14 residues. V lost 1 base and J lost 5; bases outside the gene matches: 2. The CDR3 loop reads CASSLEAGGDTQYF. CDR3 in DNA: TGTGCCAGCAGCTTAGAGGCGGGAGGAGATACGCAGTATTTT.

This clone came up once. The J gene is TRBJ1-2, the V gene TRBV19; D perhaps matches TRBD1 (5 bases). V dropped 5 bases and J dropped 2 bases, with 9 bases sitting between them. The CDR3 extends over 13 amino acids. Germline V gives CDR1 LNHDA, CDR2 SQIVND (reference sequence). The CDR3 region has the DNA TGTGCCAGTAGTTCACAGGAGAACTATGGCTACACCTTC. This encodes CASSSQENYGYTF.

This chain links TRBV30 with TRBJ1-6; D unresolved. With 1 base removed from V and 7 bases from J, the gap between germline ends came to 17 bases. The CDR3 runs 16 residues. Germline values: CDR1 GTSNPN, CDR2 SVGIG (reference sequence). This CDR3 reads CAWSARSGVGNSPLHF. The CDR3 DNA sequence: TGTGCCTGGAGTGCCAGGTCCGGGGTGGGGAATTCACCCCTCCACTTT.

The chain recombines TRBV18 with TRBJ2-1; 13 bases map to TRBD2. This CDR3 contains 19 residues. V lost 3 bases to trimming and J lost 0 bases; unmatched junction nucleotides: 8. CDR1 KGHSH and CDR2 LQKENI come from the germline V gene. CDR3 amino acids: CASSPRLAGGGTSYNEQFF. CDR3 sequence (DNA): TGTGCCAGCTCACCCAGACTAGCGGGAGGCGGTACCTCCTACAATGAGCAGTTCTTC.

The chain is built from TRBV18 and TRBJ2-7; 10 bases map to TRBD2. Germline CDR1 is KGHSH and CDR2 is LQKENI. V dropped 5 bases and J dropped 3; count of bases not matched to a gene: 4. The CDR3 has 14 residues. The CDR3 here is CASSSRTSGYEQYF. The CDR3 coding sequence is TGTGCCAGCTCATCCCGGACTAGCGGCTACGAGCAGTACTTC.

The gene calls are TRBV19 and TRBJ2-3; D call uncertain. Trimming left V 7 bases short and J 6 bases short, with 17 bases between. The germline V gene encodes CDR1 LNHDA and CDR2 SQIVND (reference sequence). The CDR3 contains 14 residues. The CDR3 region has the DNA TGTGCCAGTACCAATAGGGCCGGAGAGGATACGCAGTATTTT. Amino acid sequence: CASTNRAGEDTQYF.

The CDR3 DNA reads as TGTGCCAGCAGTGACCCGACAGGGAACAATGAGCAGTTCTTC. Its translation: CASSDPTGNNEQFF. The chain is built from TRBV25-1 and TRBJ2-1, with TRBD1 matching over 7 bases. The CDR3 sequence is 14 residues long. Germline V gene sequence: CDR1 MGHDK, CDR2 SYGVNS. The J segment lost 5 bases and the V segment lost 3 bases, leaving 4 bases of the junction unmatched.

The chain joins TRBV2 to TRBJ1-4, with D unresolved. The CDR3 runs 12 residues. Germline CDR1 reads SNHLY; CDR2 reads FYNNEI. V was cut by 7 bases and J by 5 bases, with 8 bases left in between. CDR3 DNA sequence: TGTGCCAGCACCAGGCCGAATGAAAAACTGTTTTTT. The encoded protein is CASTRPNEKLFF.

V is TRBV5-1 and J is TRBJ1-4, with 10 bases lining up with TRBD1. From germline, CDR1 is SGHRS and CDR2 YFSETQ. The CDR3 covers 16 residues. The V and J ends lost 0 bases and 8 bases, in that order; junction bases with no gene match: 7. This CDR3 is CASSLGVGQGEEKLFF. For the CDR3, the DNA is TGCGCCAGCAGCTTGGGAGTCGGACAGGGGGAGGAAAAACTGTTTTTT.

The chain couples TRBV19 to TRBJ2-7; TRBD1 aligns across 8 bases. V was pared by 5 bases and J by 3 bases, with 6 bases of the junction left unmatched. This CDR3 region has 14 residues. Germline CDR1 LNHDA, CDR2 SQIVND (reference sequence). The DNA of the CDR3 is TGTGCCAGTAGTGGACAGGGAGATATCTACGAGCAGTACTTC. Protein sequence: CASSGQGDIYEQYF.

The count of this clone is one. The CDR3 coding sequence is TGTGCCTGGAGTGGACAGGAGGTTAATGGCTACACCTTC. This gives the protein CAWSGQEVNGYTF. This chain uses TRBV30 with TRBJ1-2, with D possibly TRBD1 on 6 matching bases. The CDR3 has 13 amino acids. Germline assignment: CDR1 GTSNPN and CDR2 SVGIG (reference sequence). V gave up 1 base and J gave up 6 bases, with 12 bases separating them.

The chain carries TRBV30 and TRBJ1-4, with D maybe TRBD1 (5 bases). Germline lookup yields CDR1 GTSNPN and CDR2 SVGIG (reference sequence). Trimming stripped 2 bases from V and 3 bases from J, with 7 bases between. This CDR3 is 13 amino acids long. The DNA for the CDR3 is TGTGCCTGGAGTAGGGGATCTAATGAAAAACTGTTTTTT. Its protein is CAWSRGSNEKLFF.

The V call is TRBV7-6, the J call TRBJ1-4, with 7 bases identical to TRBD1. The germline gives CDR1 SGHVS, CDR2 FNYEAQ. After removal of 3 bases from V and 10 bases from J, the junction contained 11 bases not matched to a gene. The CDR3 runs 15 residues. For the CDR3, the DNA is TGTGCCAGCAGCTTGGAGGGGGCAGGGAGGGGAAAACTGTTTTTT. It encodes CASSLEGAGRGKLFF.

About this clone: Other DNA sequences in the same sample also yield this CDR3. The chain couples TRBV28 to TRBJ2-1; 7 nucleotides line up with TRBD2. This CDR3 has 15 residues. The V segment lost 2 bases and the J segment 4 bases; nucleotides outside the gene matches: 5. Germline CDR1 reads MDHEN; CDR2 reads SYDVKM. CDR3 protein: CASSLGGRVYNEQFF. CDR3 coding DNA: TGTGCCAGCAGTTTAGGGGGGAGGGTGTACAATGAGCAGTTCTTC.

The V gene is TRBV11-2, the J gene TRBJ2-5; TRBD1 matches 8 bases. The CDR3 consists of 16 residues. V was clipped by 1 base and J by 7 bases; unmatched bases: 11. Germline lookup yields CDR1 SGHAT and CDR2 FQNNGV. The chain's CDR3 is CASSLASGQGGRTQYF. The CDR3 DNA is TGTGCCAGCAGCTTAGCATCCGGACAGGGTGGTCGGACCCAGTACTTC.

The chain joins TRBV11-2 to TRBJ2-1; TRBD1 aligns across 7 bases. J lost 1 base, V lost 5 bases, and 2 bases had no gene match. This CDR3 has 14 amino acids. CDR1 and CDR2 from the germline V gene are SGHAT and FQNNGV. In nucleotides, the CDR3 is TGTGCCAGCAGCCGGGGACAGTCCTACAATGAGCAGTTCTTC. Its translation: CASSRGQSYNEQFF.

The chain is built from TRBV6-2 or TRBV6-3 and TRBJ2-5; 10 positions match TRBD1. The germline CDR1 and CDR2 sequences are MNHEY and SVGEGT. The junction had 4 bases not matched to a gene; V was cut back by 2 bases and J by 4 bases. CDR3 length equals 15 residues. CDR3 region: CASSYRGQGRETQYF. In nucleotides, the CDR3 is TGTGCCAGCAGTTACCGGGGACAGGGGAGAGAGACCCAGTACTTC.

The chain joins TRBV6-1 to TRBJ2-6; unclear D gene. The germline CDR1 and CDR2 sequences are MNHNS and SASEGT. The CDR3 is made up of 18 amino acids. The germline V and J ends were trimmed by 1 base and 0 bases, with 13 bases remaining between them. The CDR3 here is CASSEDGIRPSGANVLTF. In DNA form, the CDR3 reads TGTGCCAGCAGTGAAGACGGCATCAGACCCTCTGGGGCCAACGTCCTGACTTTC.

The V and J genes are TRBV2 and TRBJ2-1; the D gene could be TRBD1 or TRBD2 (5 bases each). Between the trimmed V and J ends, which lost 8 bases and 7 bases, there was a span of 18 bases. CDR1 and CDR2 from the germline V gene are SNHLY and FYNNEI. The CDR3 spans 14 residues. The DNA of the CDR3 is TGTGCCAGCCGGGACCTCGTCCGAGGGAATGAGCAGTTCTTC. Protein product: CASRDLVRGNEQFF.

CDR3 residues: CASSYRRPGTVYEQYF. CDR3 bases: TGTGCCAGCAGTTACCGAAGGCCCGGGACAGTTTACGAGCAGTACTTC. The chain is built from TRBV6-5 and TRBJ2-7; 7 bases map to TRBD1. CDR3 length: 16 amino acids. The trim removed 2 bases at V and 4 bases at J, leaving 11 bases unmatched. The V gene's germline CDR1 is MNHEY and CDR2 SVGAGI.

The chain has TRBV7-3 and TRBJ2-5; 9 bases line up with TRBD2. The CDR3 runs 14 residues. J was trimmed by 5 bases and V by 2 bases; bases with no gene match: 3. Germline V gene data show CDR1 as SGHTA and CDR2 as FQGTGA. The CDR3, as DNA: TGTGCCAGCAGCTTAGCGGGGGGGCCGGAGACCCAGTACTTC. This encodes CASSLAGGPETQYF.

This chain uses TRBV5-6 with TRBJ2-7; perhaps TRBD1 as D (7 bases). The length of the CDR3 is 15 residues. Germline values: CDR1 SGHDT, CDR2 YYEEEE. V lost 5 bases, J lost 3 bases, and 18 bases lay in between. The CDR3 protein is CASSPAGGTLYEQYF. CDR3 DNA: TGTGCCAGCAGTCCCGCAGGGGGGACCCTCTACGAGCAGTACTTC.

V gene TRBV5-1 combines with J gene TRBJ1-1, with 7 bases fitting TRBD1. Trimming removed 3 bases from V and 4 bases from J; junction bases left unmatched: 9. The germline gives CDR1 SGHRS, CDR2 YFSETQ. CDR3 length equals 15 residues. The CDR3 nucleotides are TGCGCCAGCAGCTCAACAGGGGCCGCGGGCACTGAAGCTTTCTTT. This sequence encodes CASSSTGAAGTEAFF.

On this clone itself: The DNA is left out, because the CDR3 cannot be placed on it with certainty; the CDR3 is given as TCRdb lists it. The V and J genes are TRBV4-2 and TRBJ1-5; whether TRBD1, the table's D call, matches the DNA was not checked. Germline V gene data show CDR1 as LGHNA and CDR2 as YNFKEQ. Including both end residues, the CDR3 is 15 amino acids long. CDR3: CASSQAVGGGTGQHF.

This chain connects TRBV7-7 to TRBJ2-1; TRBD2 matches at 8 bases. V trimming: 1 base; J trimming: 8 bases; junction bases outside the gene matches: 7. This CDR3 contains 15 residues. Germline V gives CDR1 SSHAT, CDR2 FNYEAQ (reference sequence). CDR3 nucleotides: TGTGCCAGCAGCTTAGGCGGGGGGCCTTGGGATGAGCAGTTCTTC. Protein product: CASSLGGGPWDEQFF.

This clone is medium-sized (0.01 to 0.1%) within its sample. J is TRBJ1-5 and V is TRBV9; D remains unclear. Trimming took off 0 bases at V and 3 bases at J, with 7 bases between the two ends. Looked up from germline, CDR1 is SGDLS and CDR2 is YYNGEE. This CDR3 contains 14 residues. CDR3 loop: CASSVGGPNQPQHF. CDR3 DNA: TGTGCCAGCAGCGTAGGAGGGCCCAATCAGCCCCAGCATTTT. Together with reference TRBV9 and TRBJ1-5, the CDR3 gives the full variable domain: DSGVTQTPKHLITATGQRVTLRCSPRSGDLSVYWYQQSLDQGLQFLIQYYNGEERAKGNILERFSAQQFPDLHSELNLSSLELGDSALYFCASSVGGPNQPQHFGDGTRLSIL.